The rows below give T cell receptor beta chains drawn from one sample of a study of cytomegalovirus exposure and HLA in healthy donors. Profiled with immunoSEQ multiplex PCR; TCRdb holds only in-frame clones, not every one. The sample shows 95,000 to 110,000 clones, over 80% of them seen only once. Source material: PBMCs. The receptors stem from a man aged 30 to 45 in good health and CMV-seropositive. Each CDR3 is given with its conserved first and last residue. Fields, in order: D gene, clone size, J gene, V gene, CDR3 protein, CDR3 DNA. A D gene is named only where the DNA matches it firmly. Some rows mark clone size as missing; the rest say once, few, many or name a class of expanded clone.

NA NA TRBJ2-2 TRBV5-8 CASSSESRAGELFF TGTGCCAGCAGCTCAGAGTCCCGGGCCGGGGAGCTGTTTTTT
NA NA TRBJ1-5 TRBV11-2 CASSPGEQPQHF TGTGCCAGCAGCCCAGGGGAGCAGCCCCAGCATTTT
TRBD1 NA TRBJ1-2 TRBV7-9 CASSFTGDGYTF TGTGCCAGCAGCTTCACAGGGGACGGCTACACCTTC
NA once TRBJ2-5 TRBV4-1 CASSLLRLGQETQYF TGCGCCAGCAGCCTGTTGAGACTGGGCCAAGAGACCCAGTACTTC
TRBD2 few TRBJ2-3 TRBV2 CASSEKKSGGDTDTQYF TGTGCCAGCAGTGAAAAAAAGAGCGGGGGGGACACAGATACGCAGTATTTT
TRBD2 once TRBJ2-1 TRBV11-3 CASSSLSGGALGANNEQFF TGTGCCAGCAGTTCCCTTAGCGGGGGGGCGCTTGGTGCAAACAATGAGCAGTTCTTC
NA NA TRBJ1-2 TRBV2 CASSEVGGSYYGYTF TGTGCCAGCAGTGAAGTAGGGGGTAGTTACTATGGCTACACCTTC
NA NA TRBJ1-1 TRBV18 CASSPQDRDTEAFF TGTGCCAGCTCACCTCAGGACAGAGACACTGAAGCTTTCTTT
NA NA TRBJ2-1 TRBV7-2 CASSFASRDEQFF TGTGCCAGCAGCTTCGCGTCTCGAGATGAGCAGTTCTTC
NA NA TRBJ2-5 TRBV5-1 CASTPGSTLQETQYF TGCGCCAGCACACCTGGTTCTACCTTACAAGAGACCCAGTACTTC
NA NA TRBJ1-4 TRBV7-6 CASSPQGTTNEKLFF TGTGCCAGCAGCCCACAGGGAACAACTAATGAAAAACTGTTTTTT
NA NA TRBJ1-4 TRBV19 CASSGFAEPNEKLFF TGTGCCAGTAGCGGTTTCGCGGAGCCGAATGAAAAACTGTTTTTT
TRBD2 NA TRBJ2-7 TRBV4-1 CASSQGTSGDYEQYF TGCGCCAGCAGCCAAGGGACTAGCGGGGATTACGAGCAGTACTTC
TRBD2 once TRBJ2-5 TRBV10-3 CATRAGVQETQYF TGTGCCACCAGGGCGGGGGTTCAAGAGACCCAGTACTTC
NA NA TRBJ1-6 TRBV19 CASSTYGPPGETSPLHF TGTGCCAGTAGTACCTACGGACCTCCCGGGGAAACTTCACCCCTCCACTTT
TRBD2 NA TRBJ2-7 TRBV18 CASSPRLAPEQYF TGTGCCAGCTCACCCAGACTAGCCCCCGAGCAGTACTTC
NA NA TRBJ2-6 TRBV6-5 CASSGHSGANGLTF TGTGCCAGCAGTGGCCACTCTGGGGCCAACGGCCTGACTTTC
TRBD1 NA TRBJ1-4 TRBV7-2 CASSPTGGGFNEKLFF TGTGCCAGCAGCCCGACAGGGGGGGGGTTTAATGAAAAACTGTTTTTT
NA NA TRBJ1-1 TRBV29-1 CSVNRDMNTEAFF TGCAGCGTGAACAGGGACATGAACACTGAAGCTTTCTTT
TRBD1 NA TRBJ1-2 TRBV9 CASSARGQGEGYTF TGTGCCAGCAGCGCTAGGGGGCAGGGGGAAGGCTACACCTTC
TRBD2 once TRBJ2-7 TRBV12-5 CASGLAGGPYEQYF TGTGCTAGTGGTTTAGCGGGGGGGCCTTACGAGCAGTACTTC
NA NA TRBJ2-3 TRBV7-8 CASSGHSLSTDTQYF TGTGCCAGCAGCGGTCATAGCTTGAGCACAGATACGCAGTATTTT
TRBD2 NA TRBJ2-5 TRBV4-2 CASSQGSGGQETQYF TGTGCCAGCAGCCAAGGGAGCGGGGGCCAAGAGACCCAGTACTTC
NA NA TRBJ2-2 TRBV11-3 CASRSGQSANTGELFF TGTGCCAGTAGATCTGGACAGTCGGCGAACACCGGGGAGCTGTTTTTT
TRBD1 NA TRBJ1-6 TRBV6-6 CASRLHFGTGDSPLHF TGTGCCAGCAGGCTTCATTTCGGGACAGGGGACTCACCCCTCCACTTT
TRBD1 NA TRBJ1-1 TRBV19 CASSIGHTTGERNTEAFF TGTGCCAGTAGTATAGGGCATACAACAGGGGAGAGGAACACTGAAGCTTTCTTT
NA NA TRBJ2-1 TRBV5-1 CASSLDLLALEQFF TGCGCCAGCAGCTTGGACTTATTAGCGCTTGAGCAGTTCTTC
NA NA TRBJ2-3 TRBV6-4 CASSDSGGESNTQYF TGTGCCAGCAGTGACTCGGGGGGTGAGTCAAATACGCAGTATTTT
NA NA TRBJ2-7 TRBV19 CASSESPILSYEQYF TGTGCCAGTAGTGAAAGCCCCATCCTCTCCTACGAGCAGTACTTC
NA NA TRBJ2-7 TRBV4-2 CASSQDLFGGYEQYF TGTGCCAGCAGCCAAGATCTTTTCGGAGGCTACGAGCAGTACTTC
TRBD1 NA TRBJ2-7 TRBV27 CASSSWDRGIWEQYF TGTGCCAGCAGTTCGTGGGACAGGGGTATCTGGGAGCAGTACTTC
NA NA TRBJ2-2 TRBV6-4 CASSDSGAGYTGELFF TGTGCCAGCAGTGACTCGGGAGCGGGTTACACCGGGGAGCTGTTTTTT
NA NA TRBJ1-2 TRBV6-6 CASSSSGYGYTF TGTGCCAGCAGTTCTTCAGGGTATGGCTACACCTTC
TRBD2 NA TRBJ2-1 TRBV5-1 CASSLSGGYNEQFF TGCGCCAGCAGCTTGAGCGGGGGGTACAATGAGCAGTTCTTC
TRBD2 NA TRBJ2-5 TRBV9 CASSVGPAGGQETQYF TGTGCCAGCAGCGTAGGTCCAGCGGGGGGGCAAGAGACCCAGTACTTC
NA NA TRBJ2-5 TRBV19 CASMGAGKETQYF TGTGCCAGTATGGGGGCGGGCAAAGAGACCCAGTACTTC
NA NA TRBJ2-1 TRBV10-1 CASSRGPYNEQFF TGCGCCAGCAGCAGAGGGCCCTACAATGAGCAGTTCTTC
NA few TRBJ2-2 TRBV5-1 CASSSRQLTNTGELFF TGCGCCAGCAGCTCCCGACAGCTGACGAACACCGGGGAGCTGTTTTTT
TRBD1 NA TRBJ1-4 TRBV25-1 CASRRGTGREKLFF TGTGCCAGCAGGCGCGGGACAGGGCGTGAAAAACTGTTTTTT
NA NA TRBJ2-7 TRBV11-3 CASSGASGALNEQYF TGTGCCAGCAGCGGGGCCTCAGGGGCCCTTAACGAGCAGTACTTC
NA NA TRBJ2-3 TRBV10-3 CATRDSSSTDTQYF TGTGCCACCAGAGACAGCTCTAGCACAGATACGCAGTATTTT
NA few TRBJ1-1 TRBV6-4 CASSDFSWNTEAFF TGTGCCAGCAGTGACTTTTCCTGGAACACTGAAGCTTTCTTT